A single sample is the source of the 15 T cell receptor beta chains below, sequenced in a study of shared clonotypes between healthy human individuals. The assay was immunoSEQ multiplex PCR, and TCRdb's table has in-frame clones only and misses some. The sample consists of roughly 2.2 million clones, under 95% of them appearing once. The sample consisted of naive CD4+ T cells from PBMCs. The subset is: CD45RA+ positively selected. The receptors here all came from a man between 18 and 35 years old in good health. Some clones in this sample may be carry-over from other donors' samples.

The rearrangement uses TRBV9 and TRBJ1-4, with D hard to call. This CDR3 is 15 amino acids long. Per germline, CDR1 SGDLS and CDR2 YYNGEE. The V and J ends lost 4 bases and 5 bases respectively, with 15 bases between them. CDR3 protein: CASSPRPTVNEKLFF. For the CDR3, the DNA is TGTGCCAGCAGCCCCCGACCGACTGTCAATGAAAAACTGTTTTTT.

The genes are TRBV5-8 and TRBJ2-3; tentatively, D is TRBD2 (5 bases). The V end was cut by 0 bases, the J end by 1 base, with 12 bases between. The length of the CDR3 is 16 residues. Looked up from germline, CDR1 is SGHTS and CDR2 is YDEGEE. CDR3 in DNA: TGTGCCAGCAGCTTGGGTGGTTGGGGAGGCACAGATACGCAGTATTTT. Residues: CASSLGGWGGTDTQYF.

V is TRBV9 and J is TRBJ2-7; 13 nucleotides agree with TRBD2. The V segment lost 0 bases and the J segment 5 bases; nucleotides outside the gene matches: 2. The CDR3 is made up of 15 amino acids. Germline-derived CDR1 and CDR2 are SGDLS and YYNGEE. CDR3 DNA: TGTGCCAGCAGCGTAGCAGGACTAGCGGGAGACGAGCAGTACTTC. Translating gives CASSVAGLAGDEQYF. The complete variable domain, with remaining parts taken from reference TRBV9 and TRBJ2-7, reads DSGVTQTPKHLITATGQRVTLRCSPRSGDLSVYWYQQSLDQGLQFLIQYYNGEERAKGNILERFSAQQFPDLHSELNLSSLELGDSALYFCASSVAGLAGDEQYFGPGTRLTVT.

This sequence joins TRBV10-2 and TRBJ2-7, with a weak D call TRBD1 (6 bases). Germline V gene data show CDR1 as WSHSY and CDR2 as SAAADI. The CDR3 covers 12 residues. V was pared by 6 bases and J by 1 base, with 7 bases between. The CDR3 DNA follows: TGCGCCAGCAGGGACAGTTCCTACGAGCAGTACTTC. Its translation: CASRDSSYEQYF.

This chain connects TRBV6-1 to TRBJ1-4; D is possibly TRBD1 (5 bases). The V gene lost 5 bases and the J gene lost 10 bases, with 14 bases spanning the gap. CDR3 length equals 13 residues. Germline loops: CDR1 MNHNS, CDR2 SASEGT. CDR3 bases: TGTGCCAGCAGTCCTTCTCGGGGGGGAAAACTGTTTTTT. This codes for CASSPSRGGKLFF.

This clone has just one count. This rearrangement joins TRBV6-1 to TRBJ2-5; D tentatively reads TRBD1 or TRBD2 (5 bases each). The CDR3 has 17 amino acids. V was cut by 3 bases and J by 4 bases, with 21 bases left in between. Germline V gene lookup returns CDR1 MNHNS and CDR2 SASEGT. Here the CDR3 DNA reads TGTGCCAGCAGTGACACCGCCGGGACCCCGAGGGGAGAGACCCAGTACTTC. The encoded protein is CASSDTAGTPRGETQYF.

The CDR3 protein is CASSPALQTETQYF. The CDR3 bases are TGTGCCAGCTCACCAGCCCTCCAGACAGAGACCCAGTACTTC. V and J are TRBV18 and TRBJ2-5; no definite D call. Looked up from germline, CDR1 is KGHSH and CDR2 is LQKENI. V lost 2 bases to trimming and J lost 4 bases, with 11 bases between them. CDR3 length: 14 residues.

As to this clone: Other DNA sequences from this sample encode an identical CDR3 as well. CDR3 DNA sequence: TGTGCCAGCAGTTACGGAGGGAGCGCCTACGAGCAGTACTTC. It yields the protein CASSYGGSAYEQYF. This rearrangement joins TRBV6-5 to TRBJ2-7; D is perhaps TRBD2 (6 bases). V gave up 2 bases and J gave up 2 bases, with 10 bases separating them. This CDR3 is 14 amino acids long. Germline V gene lookup returns CDR1 MNHEY and CDR2 SVGAGI.

The chain links TRBV5-1 to TRBJ1-1; D might be TRBD1 (6 bases). Trimming shortened V by 0 bases and J by 2 bases, and 17 bases separated the two germline ends. The CDR3 sequence is 17 residues long. CDR1 and CDR2 (germline): SGHRS, YFSETQ. CDR3 sequence: CASSLASTGIGNTEAFF. The CDR3 DNA is TGCGCCAGCAGCTTGGCCAGTACAGGGATCGGTAACACTGAAGCTTTCTTT.

V is TRBV18 and J is TRBJ1-5; 11 nucleotides align to TRBD1. The CDR3 spans 16 residues. The V and J ends lost 4 bases and 5 bases, in that order; junction bases with no gene match: 7. Germline V gene lookup returns CDR1 KGHSH and CDR2 LQKENI. Here the CDR3 reads CASSHNRDRGDQPQHF. Here the CDR3 DNA reads TGTGCCAGCTCACACAACAGGGACAGGGGGGATCAGCCCCAGCATTTT.

V gene TRBV5-4 combines with J gene TRBJ2-5; 8 bases map to TRBD1. The CDR3 extends over 15 amino acids. Germline values: CDR1 SGHNT, CDR2 YYREEE (reference sequence). V dropped 0 bases and J dropped 4; count of bases not matched to a gene: 5. The CDR3 spells CASSLVGRGRETQYF. CDR3 DNA sequence: TGTGCCAGCAGCTTGGTCGGCAGGGGGCGAGAGACCCAGTACTTC. The full variable domain, completed using reference TRBV5-4 and TRBJ2-5, is ETGVTQSPTHLIKTRGQQVTLRCSSQSGHNTVSWYQQALGQGPQFIFQYYREEENGRGNFPPRFSGLQFPNYSSELNVNALELDDSALYLCASSLVGRGRETQYFGPGTRLLVL.

The V call is TRBV28, the J call TRBJ1-2; 10 positions match TRBD1. V was clipped by 3 bases and J by 4 bases; unmatched bases: 2. The CDR3 loop spans 14 amino acids. Germline lookup yields CDR1 MDHEN and CDR2 SYDVKM. CDR3 in amino acids: CASSLDRGGYGYTF. The CDR3 DNA follows: TGTGCCAGCAGTTTGGACAGGGGGGGCTATGGCTACACCTTC.

This clone was observed a single time. The chain recombines TRBV4-3 with TRBJ1-3; 9 nucleotides match TRBD1. There are 15 residues in the CDR3. Germline CDR1 and CDR2: LGHNA and YSLEER. V gave up 3 bases and J gave up 3 bases; unmatched junction bases: 3. CDR3 DNA: TGCGCCAGCAGCCAGGACAGGGGAATTGGAAACACCATATATTTT. Amino acids: CASSQDRGIGNTIYF.

The genes are TRBV29-1 and TRBJ2-2; 12 bases fit TRBD1. The CDR3 extends over 13 amino acids. V lost 7 bases to trimming and J lost 6 bases; unmatched junction nucleotides: 3. Germline V gene data show CDR1 as SQVTM and CDR2 as ANQGSEA. The CDR3 DNA follows: TGCAGCGCCGGGACAGGGGGCCCCGGGGAGCTGTTTTTT. Its protein is CSAGTGGPGELFF.

This chain joins TRBV19 and TRBJ2-5; D is possibly TRBD1 (5 bases). Germline V gives CDR1 LNHDA, CDR2 SQIVND (reference sequence). V dropped 3 bases and J dropped 5 bases, with 10 bases sitting between them. The CDR3 is 13 residues long. DNA for the CDR3: TGTGCCAGTAGTATGGAAGGGGCTGAGACCCAGTACTTC. Translation: CASSMEGAETQYF.